The next 10 T cell receptor beta chains were all read from a single sample in a study of T cell repertoires in cytomegalovirus infection. TCRdb reprocessed the reads with MiXCR, giving one entry per CDR3 protein. The sample holds hundreds of thousands of distinct CDR3 sequences, around a third seen once. The antigens of these receptors remain unknown. Material: cultured PBMCs, obtained from culture after CMV antigen stimulation. The receptors come from a human donor in good health (CMV status not recorded). Some clones in this sample may be carry-over from other donors' samples.

The V call is TRBV11-2, the J call TRBJ2-1; D unresolved. Germline lookup yields CDR1 SGHAT and CDR2 FQNNGV. The CDR3 covers 14 residues. Trimming stripped 0 bases from V and 6 bases from J, with 9 bases between. This chain's CDR3 is CASSLDGRGNEQFF. In nucleotides, the CDR3 is TGTGCCAGCAGCTTAGACGGGCGAGGCAATGAGCAGTTCTTC.

The chain recombines TRBV5-1 with TRBJ2-3, with D perhaps matching TRBD1 (6 bases). From germline, CDR1 is SGHRS and CDR2 YFSETQ. CDR3 length: 14 residues. Trimming took off 2 bases at V and 6 bases at J, with 13 bases between the two ends. The DNA for the CDR3 is TGCGCCAGCAGCTTACAGGGCCACCGGGATACGCAGTATTTT. Translating gives CASSLQGHRDTQYF. The entire variable domain, with the rest obtained from reference TRBV5-1 and TRBJ2-3, is as follows: KAGVTQTPRYLIKTRGQQVTLSCSPISGHRSVSWYQQTPGQGLQFLFEYFSETQRNKGNFPGRFSGRQFSNSRSEMNVSTLELGDSALYLCASSLQGHRDTQYFGPGTRLTVL.

The chain is built from TRBV7-9 and TRBJ2-1; the D gene is possibly TRBD1 (5 bases). CDR1 is SEHNR and CDR2 is FQNEAQ in the germline V gene (reference sequence). Trimming took 3 bases from V and 10 from J, leaving 13 bases between them. This CDR3 spans 13 amino acids. The CDR3 region is CASSFQGDYEQFF. CDR3 sequence (DNA): TGTGCCAGCAGCTTTCAAGGGGATTACGAGCAGTTCTTC.

This rearrangement joins TRBV19 to TRBJ1-1, with TRBD1 matching over 8 bases. Trimming took 3 bases from V and 5 from J; bases not matched to a gene: 11. CDR1 is LNHDA and CDR2 is SQIVND in the germline V gene (reference sequence). This CDR3 is built from 16 residues. CDR3: CASSIPPAGGLTEAFF. CDR3 DNA: TGTGCCAGTAGTATTCCGCCTGCAGGGGGCTTGACTGAAGCTTTCTTT.

The chain recombines TRBV9 with TRBJ1-3; D might be TRBD1 (6 bases). Germline V gene data show CDR1 as SGDLS and CDR2 as YYNGEE. The CDR3 is made up of 14 amino acids. V was cut by 7 bases and J by 0 bases, with 11 bases left in between. The CDR3 DNA sequence: TGTGCCAGCCAAGGACAGTCCTCTGGAAACACCATATATTTT. Amino acid sequence: CASQGQSSGNTIYF.

This clonotype was observed a few times. The chain employs TRBV11-2 and TRBJ2-7; D is ambiguous. Trimming pared 5 bases from V and 6 bases from J, leaving 11 bases between. Germline assignment: CDR1 SGHAT and CDR2 FQNNGV. The CDR3 totals 12 residues. The CDR3 spells CASSLTPGEQYF. Written as DNA, the CDR3 is TGTGCCAGCAGCCTAACCCCTGGCGAGCAGTACTTC.

This clonotype was picked up a small number of times. The J gene is TRBJ1-2, the V gene TRBV28; maybe TRBD1 (5 bases). Trimming stripped 5 bases from V and 8 bases from J, with 18 bases between. Germline loops: CDR1 MDHEN, CDR2 SYDVKM. The CDR3 covers 14 residues. This chain's CDR3 is CASSTPTGGRGYTF. The CDR3 DNA reads TGTGCCAGCAGTACCCCGACGGGGGGAAGGGGCTACACCTTC.

This clonotype was found a few times. The chain has TRBV19 and TRBJ2-1; D remains ambiguous. There are 13 residues in the CDR3. CDR1 and CDR2 from the germline V gene are LNHDA and SQIVND (reference sequence). V lost 1 base, J lost 6 bases, and 7 bases lay in between. CDR3 nucleotides: TGTGCCAGTAGTATAGGCAGCGTCAATGAGCAGTTCTTC. Encoded protein: CASSIGSVNEQFF.

Concerning this clonotype itself: At one of its ends the junction is not consistent with the germline gene, which may arise from a read error. The chain links TRBV5-3 to TRBJ1-2, with TRBD1 matching 7 bases. TRBV5-3 is an ORF; its function is uncertain. The CDR3 consists of 16 residues. The DNA of the CDR3 is TGTGCCAGCAGCTTACCGGGTTCGGAACAGGGGAGCGGCTACACCTTC. Amino acids: CASSLPGSEQGSGYTF.

A few counts support this clonotype. The chain carries TRBV28 and TRBJ2-5; the D gene is possibly TRBD2 (5 bases). Deletions cut 5 bases from V and 7 bases from J, with 8 bases between. Germline values: CDR1 MDHEN, CDR2 SYDVKM. CDR3 length: 11 residues. This CDR3 is CASSRGRTQYF. The CDR3, as DNA: TGTGCCAGCAGTCGAGGGAGGACCCAGTACTTC. The full variable domain, rest sourced from reference TRBV28 and TRBJ2-5, is DVKVTQSSRYLVKRTGEKVFLECVQDMDHENMFWYRQDPGLGLRLIYFSYDVKMKEKGDIPEGYSVSREKKERFSLILESASTNQTSMYLCASSRGRTQYFGPGTRLLVL.